Listed below are T cell receptor beta chains from one sample, sequenced in a study of shared clonotypes between healthy human individuals. Produced via immunoSEQ multiplex PCR; TCRdb's table is partial and in-frame only. This sample yields more than 1,200,000 clones, of which roughly 98.5% are seen a single time; 0.3% to 0.45% belongs to the top ten. Material for sequencing was naive CD4+ T cells sorted from blood. The receptors were sampled from a man younger than 40 in good health. Each CDR3 is given with its conserved first and last residue. Fields, in order: CDR3 protein, CDR3 DNA, V gene, J gene, D gene, CDR3 length, clone size. D genes are given only for firm matches. A row's size may be missing; if present it is once, few, many or a size class.

CDR3aa: CASSTRPRDEQYF
CDR3nt: TGTGCCAGTAGTACAAGACCGCGGGACGAGCAGTACTTC
v_gene: TRBV19
j_gene: TRBJ2-7
d_gene: .
len: 13
abundance: .

CDR3aa: CAARQVGNTGELFF
CDR3nt: TGTGCCGCGAGGCAGGTGGGCAACACCGGGGAGCTGTTTTTT
v_gene: TRBV30
j_gene: TRBJ2-2
d_gene: .
len: 14
abundance: .

CDR3aa: CASSPPDRIYEQYF
CDR3nt: TGTGCCAGCAGTCCCCCGGACAGGATCTACGAGCAGTACTTC
v_gene: TRBV25-1
j_gene: TRBJ2-7
d_gene: TRBD1
len: 14
abundance: .

CDR3aa: CASSVGYGYTF
CDR3nt: TGTGCCAGCAGTGTGGGCTATGGCTACACCTTC
v_gene: TRBV2
j_gene: TRBJ1-2
d_gene: .
len: 11
abundance: once

CDR3aa: CASSRSGSYYNEQFF
CDR3nt: TGTGCCAGCAGCCGTAGCGGGAGCTACTACAATGAGCAGTTCTTC
v_gene: TRBV7-3
j_gene: TRBJ2-1
d_gene: TRBD2
len: 15
abundance: .

CDR3aa: CASSVERLATYNEQFF
CDR3nt: TGTGCCAGCAGCGTAGAGAGACTAGCGACCTACAATGAGCAGTTCTTC
v_gene: TRBV9
j_gene: TRBJ2-1
d_gene: TRBD2
len: 16
abundance: .

CDR3aa: CASSLAVNAGNEQYF
CDR3nt: TGCGCCAGCAGCTTGGCGGTCAACGCTGGGAACGAGCAGTACTTC
v_gene: TRBV5-1
j_gene: TRBJ2-7
d_gene: .
len: 15
abundance: .

CDR3aa: CASSFSTGGLSNEQFF
CDR3nt: TGTGCCAGCAGTTTTTCGACAGGGGGATTATCCAATGAGCAGTTCTTC
v_gene: TRBV28
j_gene: TRBJ2-1
d_gene: TRBD1
len: 16
abundance: .

CDR3aa: CASSPTSGSRNEQFF
CDR3nt: TGTGCCAGTAGTCCGACTAGCGGGAGTCGCAATGAGCAGTTCTTC
v_gene: TRBV19
j_gene: TRBJ2-1
d_gene: TRBD2
len: 15
abundance: .

CDR3aa: CASSLSDTQYF
CDR3nt: TGTGCCAGCAGCTTATCCGATACGCAGTATTTT
v_gene: TRBV7-6
j_gene: TRBJ2-3
d_gene: .
len: 11
abundance: .

CDR3aa: CASTVPGVSYEQYF
CDR3nt: TGTGCCAGCACCGTCCCCGGTGTCTCCTACGAGCAGTACTTC
v_gene: TRBV28
j_gene: TRBJ2-7
d_gene: .
len: 14
abundance: once

CDR3aa: CASSTADGQPQHF
CDR3nt: TGTGCCAGCAGCACTGCGGACGGGCAGCCCCAGCATTTT
v_gene: TRBV5-5
j_gene: TRBJ1-5
d_gene: .
len: 13
abundance: .

CDR3aa: CASTPWGGNTIYF
CDR3nt: TGTGCCAGCACACCGTGGGGCGGAAACACCATATATTTT
v_gene: TRBV6-1
j_gene: TRBJ1-3
d_gene: .
len: 13
abundance: .

CDR3aa: CASSLVAANTEAFF
CDR3nt: TGCGCCAGCAGCTTGGTTGCGGCGAACACTGAAGCTTTCTTT
v_gene: TRBV5-1
j_gene: TRBJ1-1
d_gene: .
len: 14
abundance: .

CDR3aa: CASSLLQTQFF
CDR3nt: TGTGCCAGCAGCTTACTGCAAACGCAGTTCTTC
v_gene: TRBV11-2
j_gene: TRBJ2-1
d_gene: .
len: 11
abundance: .

CDR3aa: CASRVGYEQYF
CDR3nt: TGTGCCAGCAGGGTGGGGTACGAGCAGTACTTC
v_gene: TRBV6-5
j_gene: TRBJ2-7
d_gene: .
len: 11
abundance: .

CDR3aa: CASSDLPGLRAAFF
CDR3nt: TGTGCCAGCAGCGACCTCCCGGGACTCCGGGCCGCTTTCTTT
v_gene: TRBV9
j_gene: TRBJ1-1
d_gene: .
len: 14
abundance: .

CDR3aa: CASSPGAGNSQETQYF
CDR3nt: TGCGCCAGCAGCCCCGGGGCAGGGAATTCCCAAGAGACCCAGTACTTC
v_gene: TRBV5-1
j_gene: TRBJ2-5
d_gene: .
len: 16
abundance: .